The rows below give T cell receptor beta chains drawn from one sample of a study of blood T cell repertoires in COVID-19. Clones were read by immunoSEQ multiplex PCR, and TCRdb kept only the in-frame ones, dropping some. The data hold approximately 150,000 clones, with approximately 82% observed a single time. The sample was peripheral blood. The receptors shown here come from a human donor with acute or convalescent COVID-19. The donor label of this sample is uncertain. Each CDR3 is given with its conserved first and last residue. D genes are given only for firm matches. Not every row has a clone size; where given, it reads once, few, many or a size class.

- TRBJ2-3 - TRBV19 TGTGCCAGTGCCGCCCCAGGGGGGACCACAGATACGCAGTATTTT CASAAPGGTTDTQYF
TRBD1 TRBJ1-4 few TRBV11-2 TGTGCCAGCAGCCTACCCTTGGACAGGGGGCACGGCCCGTTTTTT CASSLPLDRGHGPFF
- TRBJ1-6 once TRBV27 TGTGCCAGCAGTATAACAGGGACTAATTCACCCCTCCACTTT CASSITGTNSPLHF
TRBD1 TRBJ1-2 - TRBV2 TGTGCCAGCCTTCTGGGCAGGGGGATTGGCTACACCTTC CASLLGRGIGYTF
- TRBJ2-7 few TRBV18 TGTGCCAGCTCACCACCCCGTCACGGCTACGAGCAGTACTTC CASSPPRHGYEQYF
- TRBJ1-1 - TRBV30 TGTGCCTGGAGTGGTGCAGGGCGAACTGAAGCTTTCTTT CAWSGAGRTEAFF
- TRBJ1-2 - TRBV10-1 TGCGCCAGCAGTGAGTTACAGGGCTATGGCTACACCTTC CASSELQGYGYTF
- TRBJ1-1 - TRBV18 TGTGCCAGCTCACCCACAGCCTTTTCTGAAGCTTTCTTT CASSPTAFSEAFF
- TRBJ1-1 - TRBV5-1 TGCGCCAGCAGCCGCGAGGACAGTCCCCCCCCTGAAGCTTTCTTT CASSREDSPPPEAFF
TRBD2 TRBJ2-3 - TRBV7-2 TGTGCCAGCAGCTCCAGACTAGCGGGGGGATCAGATACGCAGTATTTT CASSSRLAGGSDTQYF
TRBD2 TRBJ2-5 - TRBV12-5 TGTGCTAGTGGTTTGGAGTTAAGGATCGTGGCTAGCGGGGGGGCGCATGGGGAGACCCAGTACTTC CASGLELRIVASGGAHGETQYF
- TRBJ1-1 - TRBV2 TGTGCCAGCAGGATATTGACAGACTCTGAAGCTTTCTTT CASRILTDSEAFF
TRBD1 TRBJ1-2 - TRBV11-2 TGTGCCAGCAGTTTGAAGGTCGGGACAGGGAGGCTACAAGGCTACACCTTC CASSLKVGTGRLQGYTF
- TRBJ1-2 - TRBV5-1 TGCGCCAGCAGCTTGGAGACGGGTCGGGGCTACACCTTC CASSLETGRGYTF
TRBD1 TRBJ1-1 - TRBV10-3 TGTGCCATCAGGGCGGGACAGGTGAACACTGAAGCTTTCTTT CAIRAGQVNTEAFF
- TRBJ1-1 - TRBV2 TGTGCCAGCAGTGCCGAGGCAGGGCTCATGAACACTGAAGCTTTCTTT CASSAEAGLMNTEAFF
- TRBJ2-3 once TRBV6-6 TGTGCCAGCAGAACCGGGGGGCCCAGCACAGATACGCAGTATTTT CASRTGGPSTDTQYF
TRBD1 TRBJ2-1 - TRBV11-2 TGTGCCAGCAGCTCCTTAACGGACAGGGGGAACAATGAGCAGTTCTTC CASSSLTDRGNNEQFF
- TRBJ1-2 few TRBV7-2 TGTGCCAGCAGCTCCGTTAACTATGGCTACACCTTC CASSSVNYGYTF
TRBD1 TRBJ2-2 - TRBV6-4 TGTGCCAGCAGTGAGCAGACAGGGGTGAACACCGGGGAGCTGTTTTTT CASSEQTGVNTGELFF
TRBD1 TRBJ1-5 - TRBV10-3 TGTGCCATCAGTTTGGGACAGGGGGGTAATCAGCCCCAGCATTTT CAISLGQGGNQPQHF
- TRBJ1-3 - TRBV10-3 TGTGCCATCAGTGAGTCAAGTGGGCCTGGAAACACCATATATTTT CAISESSGPGNTIYF
- TRBJ2-6 - TRBV3-1/TRBV3-2 TGTGCCAGCAGCCAAGAGGGCCCGCTCTCTGGGGCCAACGTCCTGACTTTC CASSQEGPLSGANVLTF
TRBD1 TRBJ2-2 - TRBV5-5 TGTGCCAGCAGCTGGGGGACAGGGGTGGGCACCGGGGAGCTGTTTTTT CASSWGTGVGTGELFF
- TRBJ1-6 - TRBV7-2 TGTGCCAGCACCCAACAGGGTGGGGGCAATTCACCCCTCCACTTT CASTQQGGGNSPLHF
- TRBJ1-3 - TRBV25-1 TGTGCCAGCAGTGAATTCAGTACTGGAAACACCATATATTTT CASSEFSTGNTIYF
- TRBJ1-6 - TRBV7-9 TGTGCCAGCAGCTCTCTAACTAATTCACCCCTCCACTTT CASSSLTNSPLHF
- TRBJ2-7 - TRBV6-5 TGTGCCAGCAGTACCCGAGGACAAGTCTACGAGCAGTACTTC CASSTRGQVYEQYF
TRBD1 TRBJ1-1 once TRBV5-1 TGCGCCAGCAGCTGGACAGGGGAGAGCACTGAAGCTTTCTTT CASSWTGESTEAFF
TRBD2 TRBJ2-1 - TRBV6-2/TRBV6-3 TGTGCCAGCAGTCAACTAGCGGGGTCCTACAATGAGCAGTTCTTC CASSQLAGSYNEQFF
- TRBJ2-1 few TRBV7-2 TGTGCCAGCAGCTTAGTTAGCAGCTTAAATGAGCAGTTCTTC CASSLVSSLNEQFF
- TRBJ2-7 - TRBV6-5 TGTGCCAGCAGCCTGACAGTAGCCTACGAGCAGTACTTC CASSLTVAYEQYF
- TRBJ2-3 - TRBV30 TGTGCCTGGAGTGTAACGACAGATCCCGAGTATTTT CAWSVTTDPEYF
TRBD1 TRBJ2-3 - TRBV5-1 TGCGCCAGCAGCCCGGCACCCCAGGGGGGCACAGATACGCAGTATTTT CASSPAPQGGTDTQYF
- TRBJ1-1 - TRBV5-1 TGCGCCAGCAGCTTGGATGGAGGAAACACTGAAGCTTTCTTT CASSLDGGNTEAFF
TRBD1 TRBJ2-3 - TRBV5-1 TGCGCCAGCAGCTTGGCCGTGGACAGGCTGGGAGATACGCAGTATTTT CASSLAVDRLGDTQYF
- TRBJ1-2 - TRBV19 TGTGCCAGTAGCCAGAACTATGGCTACACCTTC CASSQNYGYTF
- TRBJ2-2 once TRBV18 TGTGCCAGCTCACCCGACTGGAACACCGGGGAGCTGTTTTTT CASSPDWNTGELFF
- TRBJ1-1 - TRBV27 TGTGCCAGCAGTTTACGGGGGAACACTGAAGCTTTCTTT CASSLRGNTEAFF
- TRBJ1-5 - TRBV5-6 TGTGCCAGCAGCTCCCTCGGATCAGGGGTATATCAGCCCCAGCATTTT CASSSLGSGVYQPQHF
- TRBJ2-6 - TRBV7-3 TGTGCCAGCAGCCGGGGAACCTCTGGGGCCAACGTCCTGACTTTC CASSRGTSGANVLTF
TRBD1 TRBJ2-7 - TRBV15 TGTGCCACCCGTCGGGACAGGGGGTACGAGCAGTACTTC CATRRDRGYEQYF
TRBD1 TRBJ1-2 - TRBV27 TGTGCCAGCAGTTTAAGGAAGGGGGCGGGCAACTATGGCTACACCTTC CASSLRKGAGNYGYTF
- TRBJ1-4 - TRBV3-1/TRBV3-2 TGTGCCAGCAGCCGACGGGTTCTGGTCGGAGAAAAACTGTTTTTT CASSRRVLVGEKLFF
TRBD1 TRBJ1-2 - TRBV3-1/TRBV3-2 TGTGCCAGCAGCCCACGGGACAGGGGGAACTATGGCTACACCTTC CASSPRDRGNYGYTF
- TRBJ1-2 - TRBV3-1/TRBV3-2 TGTGCCAGCAGAAGAAAAGGGGGTTCTATCGGGTACACCTTC CASRRKGGSIGYTF
- TRBJ2-3 - TRBV19 TGTGCCAGTAGTATCGCAGCCAGGGGAGATACGCAGTATTTT CASSIAARGDTQYF
TRBD1 TRBJ1-1 - TRBV7-9 TGTGCCAGCAGCGGACAGGGTTCGGCTGAAGCTTTCTTT CASSGQGSAEAFF
- TRBJ2-1 - TRBV6-5 TGTGCCAGCAGCTTCACTGGACATCTCTACAATGAGCAGTTCTTC CASSFTGHLYNEQFF
- TRBJ2-2 - TRBV5-1 TGCGCCAGCAGCTTGTCGGGGGGCTCGGGTACCGGGGAGCTGTTTTTT CASSLSGGSGTGELFF
- TRBJ1-4 - TRBV19 TGTGCCAGTAGTGAGCACAGGGCAACTAATGAAAAACTGTTTTTT CASSEHRATNEKLFF
- TRBJ1-3 - TRBV7-2 TGTGCCAGCAGATCCCGGGAGCTCGGAAACACCATATATTTT CASRSRELGNTIYF
TRBD1 TRBJ1-1 - TRBV28 TGTGCCACCGCGACAGGGGGCTACACTGAAGCTTTCTTT CATATGGYTEAFF
TRBD1 TRBJ1-4 - TRBV5-8 TGTGCCAGCGGACAGGGGTATGAAAAACTGTTTTTT CASGQGYEKLFF
TRBD1 TRBJ1-4 - TRBV30 TGTGCCTGGAGGAGACGGACAGGACCTAATGAAAAACTGTTTTTT CAWRRRTGPNEKLFF
TRBD1 TRBJ1-6 - TRBV16 TGTGCCAGCAGCCAATCGCGACAGGGAGGTTCACCCCTCCACTTT CASSQSRQGGSPLHF
TRBD1 TRBJ2-1 - TRBV7-8 TGTGCCAGCAGCTTAAGAGACAGGGACCATGAGCAGTTCTTC CASSLRDRDHEQFF
- TRBJ2-5 - TRBV19 TGTGCCAGTAAAAATAGCCCCGGGGAGACCCAGTACTTC CASKNSPGETQYF
- TRBJ1-5 - TRBV2 TGTGCCAGCAACGAGAGGCGGGTAAATCAGCCCCAGCATTTT CASNERRVNQPQHF